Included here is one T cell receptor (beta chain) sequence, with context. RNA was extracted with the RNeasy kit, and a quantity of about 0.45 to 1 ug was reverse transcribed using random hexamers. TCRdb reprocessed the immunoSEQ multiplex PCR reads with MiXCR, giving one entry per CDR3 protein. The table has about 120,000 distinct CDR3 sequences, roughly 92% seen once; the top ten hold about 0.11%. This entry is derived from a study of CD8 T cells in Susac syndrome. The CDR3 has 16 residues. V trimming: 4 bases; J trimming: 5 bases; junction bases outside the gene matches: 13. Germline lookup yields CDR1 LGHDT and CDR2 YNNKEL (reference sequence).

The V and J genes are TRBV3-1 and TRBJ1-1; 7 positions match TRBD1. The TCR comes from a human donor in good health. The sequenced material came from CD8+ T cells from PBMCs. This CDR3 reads CASSPSDRAVETEAFF. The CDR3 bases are TGTGCCAGCAGCCCGAGCGACAGGGCGGTAGAGACTGAAGCTTTCTTT.